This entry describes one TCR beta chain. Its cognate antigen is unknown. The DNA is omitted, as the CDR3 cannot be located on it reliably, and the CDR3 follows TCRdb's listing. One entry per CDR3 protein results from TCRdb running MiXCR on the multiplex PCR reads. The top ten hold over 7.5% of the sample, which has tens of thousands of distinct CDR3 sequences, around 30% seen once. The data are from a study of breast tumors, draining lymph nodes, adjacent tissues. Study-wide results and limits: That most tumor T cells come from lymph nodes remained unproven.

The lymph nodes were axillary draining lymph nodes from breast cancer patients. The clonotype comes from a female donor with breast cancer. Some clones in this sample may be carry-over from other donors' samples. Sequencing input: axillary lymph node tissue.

The chain's CDR3 is CAGSFYICSAGSQGQGANVLTF. The rearrangement uses TRBV7-9 and TRBJ2-6; TRBD1, the table's D call, was not compared with the DNA. The CDR3 has 22 amino acids, counting both end residues. Germline V gene lookup returns CDR1 SEHNR and CDR2 FQNEAQ (reference sequence).